The TCR beta chain under discussion was sequenced for a study of regulatory T cells in long-lasting Graves disease. As for the study in general: For under 3 months, newly diagnosed Graves' patients had been taking antithyroid drugs. Findings and caveats of the study: Patients with persistent disease showed a bias toward TRBV28, TRBJ1-2 and TRBJ2-5.

The time point here: newly diagnosed GD, antithyroid drugs for less than 3 months. From PBMCs, RNA was extracted and then used to make the TCR library. This clonotype was observed at least ten times. The antigen remains unidentified. The junction departs from the called germline gene at one end, perhaps through a read error. Germline V gene data show CDR1 as SGHRS and CDR2 as YFSETQ. The CDR3 extends over 16 amino acids. Investigators prepared the TCR beta libraries by applying iRepertoire HTBI primers and Arm-PCR of CDR3 regions. TCRdb itself ran the multiplex PCR reads through MiXCR, one entry per CDR3 protein. The sample records about 450,000 distinct CDR3 sequences, less than 20% being singletons. This sample was also put to use in a study of T cells in Graves' hyperthyroidism and ophthalmopathy.

This chain connects TRBV5-1 to TRBJ2-2; 12 nucleotides line up with TRBD2. The sample here was peripheral blood mononuclear cells (PBMCs), taken at new diagnosis, from a patient treated with antithyroid drugs. The receptor was derived from a woman in her twenties or thirties with Graves disease. In nucleotides, the CDR3 is TGTGCCAGCAGCCCGGGACTAGCGGGTATCACCGGGGAGCTGTTTTTT. The encoded protein is CASSPGLAGITGELFF.